This TCR beta chain stems from a study of T cells in Graves' hyperthyroidism and ophthalmopathy. About the research overall: It was at initial diagnosis, before any treatment, that peripheral blood was collected.

Criteria for exclusion of patients were uncontrolled infection, other autoimmune disease, pregnancy or lactation. Together with thyroid ultrasound, orbital computed tomography, serum thyroxine and TRAb, clinical symptoms were used for diagnoses. RNA transcripts gave rise to amplified TCR beta CDR3 regions. Initially, a first-round RT-PCR of the TCR CDR3 employed the HTBI primer set. Via MiXCR, TCRdb re-called the multiplex PCR reads, giving one row per CDR3 protein. Among around 500,000 distinct CDR3 sequences, roughly a sixth were seen once, and the ten largest hold about 29%. Germline V CDR1 and CDR2: SGHDT, YYEEEE. This CDR3 region has 17 residues. V gave up 5 bases and J gave up 2 bases; unmatched junction bases: 7. Broader study findings: The model anticipated ophthalmopathy a median approximately 6.5 months pre-onset.

Regarding this clonotype: The antigen is undetermined.

Sequenced: blood. The J gene is TRBJ2-2, the V gene TRBV5-6; 12 nucleotides agree with TRBD2. The sequence was collected from a woman aged 30 to 39 with Graves' ophthalmopathy. This CDR3 reads CASRLAGGPSNTGELFF. CDR3 DNA: TGTGCCAGCAGGCTAGCGGGAGGGCCCTCTAACACCGGGGAGCTGTTTTTT.